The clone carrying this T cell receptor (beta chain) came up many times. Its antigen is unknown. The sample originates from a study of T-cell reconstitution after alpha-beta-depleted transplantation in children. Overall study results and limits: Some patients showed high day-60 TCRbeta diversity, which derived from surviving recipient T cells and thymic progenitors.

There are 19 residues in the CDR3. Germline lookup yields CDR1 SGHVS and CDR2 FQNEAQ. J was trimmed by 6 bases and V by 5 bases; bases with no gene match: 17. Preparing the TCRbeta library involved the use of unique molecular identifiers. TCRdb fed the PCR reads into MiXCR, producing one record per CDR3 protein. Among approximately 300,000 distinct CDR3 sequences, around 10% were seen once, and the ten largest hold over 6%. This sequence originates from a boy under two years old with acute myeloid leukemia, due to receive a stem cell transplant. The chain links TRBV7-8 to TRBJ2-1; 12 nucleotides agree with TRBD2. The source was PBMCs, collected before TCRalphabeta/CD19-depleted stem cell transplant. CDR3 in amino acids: CASSIPGLAGPLTGNEQFF. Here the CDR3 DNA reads TGTGCCAGCAGCATACCGGGACTAGCGGGTCCTCTTACCGGCAATGAGCAGTTCTTC.